Listed here are 17 T cell receptor beta chains from one sample, sequenced in a study of OX40 agonist ivuxolimab in advanced cancers. This table comes from immunoSEQ multiplex PCR, and its TCRdb copy is limited to in-frame clones, with some not included. This table holds about 98,000 clones, around 92% found once. The input for sequencing was CD4+ or CD8+ T cells sorted from blood, taken in a trial of the OX40 agonist ivuxolimab. The receptor set was obtained from an adult with an advanced solid tumor such as melanoma, head and neck, liver or kidney cancer.

The V and J genes are TRBV4-1 and TRBJ2-5, with 7 positions matching TRBD2. CDR1 and CDR2 (germline): MGHRA, YSYEKL. This CDR3 has 16 amino acids. The J segment lost 7 bases and the V segment lost 4 bases, leaving 15 bases of the junction unmatched. In DNA, the CDR3 is TGCGCCAGCAGCCCCCCATCCGGGGAGGGATCGGGGACCCAGTACTTC. This translates into CASSPPSGEGSGTQYF.

The chain carries TRBV6-5 and TRBJ2-1; 7 bases agree with TRBD2. J was trimmed by 4 bases and V by 1 base; bases with no gene match: 4. Per germline, CDR1 MNHEY and CDR2 SVGAGI. This CDR3 contains 15 residues. The CDR3, as DNA: TGTGCCAGCAGTTACTTGTCTAGCGGTTACAATGAGCAGTTCTTC. Its translation is CASSYLSSGYNEQFF.

The V gene is TRBV12-5, the J gene TRBJ1-3; D gene unclear. Germline loops: CDR1 LGHNT, CDR2 FRNRAP. Deletions cut 4 bases from V and 0 bases from J, with 13 bases between. The CDR3 runs to 16 residues. This chain's CDR3 is CASGSFPGYSGNTIYF. Here the CDR3 DNA reads TGTGCTAGTGGTTCCTTCCCCGGGTACTCTGGAAACACCATATATTTT.

The rearrangement joins TRBV6-5 to TRBJ1-1; 8 bases match TRBD1. Germline assignment: CDR1 MNHEY and CDR2 SVGAGI. The trim removed 2 bases at V and 5 bases at J, leaving 4 bases unmatched. CDR3 length: 14 residues. The CDR3 sequence is CASSYGQGGTEAFF. CDR3 coding DNA: TGTGCCAGCAGTTACGGACAGGGCGGAACTGAAGCTTTCTTT.

The chain joins TRBV6-5 to TRBJ1-2; weak D call: TRBD1 (5 bases). CDR3 length: 13 residues. Trimming left V 2 bases short and J 2 bases short, with 6 bases between. Germline V gives CDR1 MNHEY, CDR2 SVGAGI. The CDR3 loop reads CASSYDRNYGYTF. CDR3 in DNA: TGTGCCAGCAGTTACGACAGAAACTATGGCTACACCTTC.

The chain has TRBV28 and TRBJ1-1; TRBD1 might be the D (5 bases). CDR1 and CDR2 (germline): MDHEN, SYDVKM. This CDR3 is built from 12 residues. Trimming pared 5 bases from V and 8 bases from J, leaving 12 bases between. Here the CDR3 reads CASSTPTGEAFF. As DNA, the CDR3 is TGTGCCAGCAGTACACCTACAGGCGAAGCTTTCTTT.

This rearrangement joins TRBV6-6 to TRBJ2-7, with 11 bases lining up with TRBD1. This CDR3 has 13 residues. Germline CDR1 reads MNHNY; CDR2 reads SVGAGI (reference sequence). V shed 5 bases and J 12 bases; nucleotides not matched to a gene: 9. The CDR3 sequence is CASSPRDRGIRYV. DNA for the CDR3: TGTGCCAGCAGTCCAAGGGACAGGGGGATTCGGTACGTC.

V is TRBV19 and J is TRBJ1-1, with D unresolved. Germline assignment: CDR1 LNHDA and CDR2 SQIVND (reference sequence). V gave up 3 bases and J gave up 3 bases, with 8 bases separating them. There are 13 residues in the CDR3. CDR3 in DNA: TGTGCCAGTAGTATCAGGAGGGACACTGAAGCTTTCTTT. Protein: CASSIRRDTEAFF.

The chain carries TRBV11-3 and TRBJ1-2, with a weak D call TRBD1 (6 bases). The germline V gene encodes CDR1 SGHNT and CDR2 YENEEA. The CDR3 totals 15 residues. Between the trimmed V and J ends, which lost 5 bases and 3 bases, there was a span of 16 bases. CDR3 residues: CASSPGGGRYYGYTF. DNA for the CDR3: TGTGCCAGCAGCCCTGGCGGGGGGCGCTACTATGGCTACACCTTC. Combining the CDR3 with reference TRBV11-3 and TRBJ1-2 gives the whole variable domain EAGVVQSPRYKIIEKKQPVAFWCNPISGHNTLYWYLQNLGQGPELLIRYENEEAVDDSQLPKDRFSAERLKGVDSTLKIQPAELGDSAVYLCASSPGGGRYYGYTFGSGTRLTVV.

A note on this clone: Germline and junction disagree at one end, which may indicate a read error. The chain recombines TRBV28 with TRBJ1-6, with 9 bases aligning to TRBD1. Germline V gene lookup returns CDR1 MDHEN and CDR2 SYDVKM. The CDR3 extends over 12 amino acids. The CDR3 DNA reads TGTGCCAGCCGGGCTTCCCACAGGGGGCACTTTTTT. The encoded protein is CASRASHRGHFF.

The chain combines TRBV30 with TRBJ1-5, with D unresolved. The CDR3 extends over 13 amino acids. V dropped 0 bases and J dropped 6 bases, with 9 bases sitting between them. Per germline, CDR1 GTSNPN and CDR2 SVGIG (reference sequence). CDR3 residues: CAWSVLYGQPQHF. CDR3 in DNA: TGTGCCTGGAGTGTACTCTACGGTCAGCCCCAGCATTTT.

The chain combines TRBV28 with TRBJ1-4; D ambiguous. The CDR3 extends over 13 amino acids. V lost 6 bases, J lost 4 bases, and 9 bases lay in between. CDR1 and CDR2 from the germline V gene are MDHEN and SYDVKM. Here the CDR3 reads CASRDGLNEKLFF. CDR3 nucleotide sequence: TGTGCCAGCAGGGACGGACTTAATGAAAAACTGTTTTTT.

The chain recombines TRBV6-5 with TRBJ1-2; TRBD1 agrees at 10 bases. The ends lost 6 bases at V and 14 bases at J; junction bases unmatched: 6. This CDR3 is 11 amino acids long. Germline values: CDR1 MNHEY, CDR2 SVGAGI. The CDR3 DNA sequence: TGTGCCAGCAGCAGACAGGGGGCGCGGACCTTC. Translation: CASSRQGARTF.

The chain couples TRBV7-2 to TRBJ2-2; unclear D gene. Trimming removed 5 bases at V and 4 bases at J, with 17 bases between. Germline V CDR1 and CDR2: SGHTA, FQGNSA. The CDR3 runs to 16 residues. The CDR3 nucleotides read TGTGCCAGCAGCAGAAAACTGGGAACGATCACCGGGGAGCTGTTTTTT. It codes for CASSRKLGTITGELFF.

V usage is TRBV15 and J usage is TRBJ2-5, with 7 bases aligning to TRBD2. Per the germline V gene, CDR1 is LNHNV and CDR2 is YYDKDF (reference sequence). After removal of 3 bases from V and 2 bases from J, the junction contained 3 bases not matched to a gene. The CDR3 is 14 amino acids. The CDR3 sequence: CATSRLGLQETQYF. Here the CDR3 DNA reads TGTGCCACCAGCAGGCTGGGACTACAAGAGACCCAGTACTTC. Full variable domain (rest looked up from reference TRBV15 and TRBJ2-5): DAMVIQNPRYQVTQFGKPVTLSCSQTLNHNVMYWYQQKSSQAPKLLFHYYDKDFNNEADTPDNFQSRRPNTSFCFLDIRSPGLGDTAMYLCATSRLGLQETQYFGPGTRLLVL.

This clone appeared once. This rearrangement joins TRBV29-1 to TRBJ1-1; 10 bases are a match to TRBD1. The CDR3 covers 13 residues. Germline trimming cut 6 bases from V and 8 bases from J; bases unmatched to any gene: 9. The germline V gene has CDR1 SQVTM and CDR2 ANQGSEA. The CDR3 nucleotides read TGCAGCGTACTGGGACAGGGGTTAGGAGAAGCTTTCTTT. Encoded protein: CSVLGQGLGEAFF.

This chain links TRBV11-2 with TRBJ2-1; no clear D gene. The CDR3 has 12 amino acids. Germline V gene sequence: CDR1 SGHAT, CDR2 FQNNGV. V dropped 5 bases and J dropped 9 bases, with 11 bases sitting between them. The CDR3 DNA is TGTGCCAGCAGCCCCCGTTGGGGTGAGCAGTTCTTC. It is translated as CASSPRWGEQFF.